The 9 T cell receptor beta chains reported below all come from one sample, sequenced in a study of T cell responses to AZD1222 COVID-19 vaccine. The data were produced by immunoSEQ multiplex PCR, yet TCRdb's version contains in-frame clones alone and is incomplete. The table records 85,000 to 90,000 clones, roughly 90% of them present only once. Material: peripheral blood, obtained 28 days after the second AZD1222 dose. The receptor source for this set is an adult who received the AZD1222 COVID-19 vaccine.

This chain joins TRBV11-3 and TRBJ2-1; D possibly corresponds to TRBD2 (6 bases). There are 13 residues in the CDR3. The V gene's germline CDR1 is SGHNT and CDR2 YENEEA. Trimming removed 2 bases from V and 7 bases from J, with 9 bases in between. This CDR3 reads CASSLYGGNEQFF. For the CDR3, the DNA is TGTGCCAGCAGCTTATACGGGGGAAATGAGCAGTTCTTC.

The V call is TRBV7-3, the J call TRBJ2-2; the D gene could be TRBD1 or TRBD2 (5 bases each). Germline assignment: CDR1 SGHTA and CDR2 FQGTGA. This CDR3 comprises 16 residues. V lost 5 bases to trimming and J lost 6 bases, with 19 bases between them. The CDR3 here is CASSPLRRVSAGELFF. The CDR3 DNA reads as TGTGCCAGCAGCCCCCTTCGCAGGGTTAGCGCCGGGGAGCTGTTTTTT.

This clone came up once. The chain recombines TRBV5-4 with TRBJ2-1; D is perhaps TRBD1 (6 bases). Germline V lookup: CDR1 SGHNT, CDR2 YYREEE (reference sequence). Trimming shortened V by 4 bases and J by 9 bases, and 11 bases separated the two germline ends. CDR3 length: 12 amino acids. CDR3 nucleotide sequence: TGTGCCAGCAGCCTAGGGGGAGTTGAGCAGTTCTTC. Translation: CASSLGGVEQFF.

This chain uses TRBV27 with TRBJ1-6; D remains ambiguous. Trimming removed 5 bases from V and 9 bases from J, with 11 bases in between. The CDR3 has 13 amino acids. CDR1 and CDR2 from the germline V gene are MNHEY and SMNVEV (reference sequence). The DNA for the CDR3 is TGTGCCAGCAGTGTCTCCCCAGTTTCACCCCTCCACTTT. Its protein product is CASSVSPVSPLHF.

The chain recombines TRBV28 with TRBJ1-6; no reliable D call. CDR3 length: 12 residues. Trimming removed 2 bases from V and 7 bases from J, with 3 bases in between. Germline CDR1 MDHEN, CDR2 SYDVKM. CDR3 in amino acids: CASSLVNSPLHF. Here the CDR3 DNA reads TGTGCCAGCAGTTTAGTGAATTCACCCCTCCACTTT.

The chain recombines TRBV5-4 with TRBJ1-2, with 8 bases fitting TRBD1. The CDR3 is 17 residues long. CDR1 and CDR2 (germline): SGHNT, YYREEE (reference sequence). V gave up 2 bases and J gave up 8 bases; unmatched junction bases: 17. The CDR3 bases are TGTGCCAGCAGCTTCTCGATACGAGGACAGGGCCCTTACGGCTACACCTTC. It translates to CASSFSIRGQGPYGYTF.

This sequence joins TRBV7-9 and TRBJ1-1; D is ambiguous. V gave up 5 bases and J gave up 11 bases, with 18 bases separating them. The CDR3 extends over 13 amino acids. The germline V gene encodes CDR1 SEHNR and CDR2 FQNEAQ (reference sequence). The CDR3 region is CASSNLVGMSAFF. The DNA of the CDR3 is TGTGCCAGCAGCAACCTTGTGGGCATGTCGGCTTTCTTT.

This clone showed up just a few times. The chain couples TRBV2 to TRBJ1-3, with unresolved D. V lost 4 bases and J 2 bases, leaving 9 bases between the germline ends. This CDR3 region has 14 residues. Germline lookup yields CDR1 SNHLY and CDR2 FYNNEI. The CDR3 sequence: CASSVSKTGNTIYF. DNA for the CDR3: TGTGCCAGCAGTGTGAGCAAAACTGGAAACACCATATATTTT.

CDR3 residues: CASSQGGGEQFF. For the CDR3, the DNA is TGTGCCAGCAGCCAAGGGGGGGGTGAGCAGTTCTTC. The chain combines TRBV3-1 (or the pseudogene TRBV3-2) with TRBJ2-1, with 7 bases lining up with TRBD2. V dropped 1 base and J dropped 9; count of bases not matched to a gene: 0. Germline V gives CDR1 LGHDT, CDR2 YNNKEL (reference sequence). This CDR3 contains 12 residues.